The subject of this entry is one T cell receptor beta chain. What it recognizes is unknown. The data were produced by immunoSEQ multiplex PCR, yet TCRdb's version contains in-frame clones alone and is incomplete. The sample shows about 94,000 clones, 70% to 90% of them seen only once. This entry belongs to a study of identifying expanded T cells in peripheral blood. Study-wide results and limits: Technical replicates showed approximately 1.2 changed clones; about 2 weeks about 16; four weeks 19. Clone count variance between two-week samples rose with total template count.

Collection occurred without any documented infections or immune events in donors. The trim removed 3 bases at V and 2 bases at J, leaving 4 bases unmatched. CDR3 length equals 16 residues. The germline gives CDR1 SGHDN, CDR2 FVKESK. This TCR came from a person aged 18 to 70 in good health. The sequencing sample was made of blood. The rearrangement joins TRBV14 to TRBJ2-1; 10 nucleotides match TRBD1. In nucleotides, the CDR3 is TGTGCCAGCAGCCAGGGACAGGGGCGCACCTACAATGAGCAGTTCTTC. Translating it yields CASSQGQGRTYNEQFF.